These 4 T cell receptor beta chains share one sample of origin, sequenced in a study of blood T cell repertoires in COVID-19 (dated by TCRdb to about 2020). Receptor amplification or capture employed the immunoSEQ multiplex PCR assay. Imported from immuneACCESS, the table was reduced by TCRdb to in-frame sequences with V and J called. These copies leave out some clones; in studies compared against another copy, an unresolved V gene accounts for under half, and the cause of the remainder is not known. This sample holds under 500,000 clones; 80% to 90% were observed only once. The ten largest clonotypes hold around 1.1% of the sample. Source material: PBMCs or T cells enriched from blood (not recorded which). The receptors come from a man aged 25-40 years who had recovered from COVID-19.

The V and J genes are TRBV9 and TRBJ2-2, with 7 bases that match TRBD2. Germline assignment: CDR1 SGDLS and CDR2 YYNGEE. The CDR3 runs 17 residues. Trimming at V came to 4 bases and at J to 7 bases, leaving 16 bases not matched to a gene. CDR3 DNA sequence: TGTGCCAGCAGCCCCCAGCTAAGGGGAGGGCGGAACGGGGAGCTGTTTTTT. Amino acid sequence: CASSPQLRGGRNGELFF.

Here the CDR3 DNA reads TGTGCCAGCAGCTCCCGTGCGGGACCGGGGGGGACCCAGTACTTC. This translates into CASSSRAGPGGTQYF. J is TRBJ2-5 and V is TRBV7-3; 7 nucleotides align to TRBD2. J gave up 7 bases and V 4 bases, and 12 bases lay outside the gene matches. Germline V CDR1 and CDR2: SGHTA, FQGTGA. The CDR3 has 15 residues.

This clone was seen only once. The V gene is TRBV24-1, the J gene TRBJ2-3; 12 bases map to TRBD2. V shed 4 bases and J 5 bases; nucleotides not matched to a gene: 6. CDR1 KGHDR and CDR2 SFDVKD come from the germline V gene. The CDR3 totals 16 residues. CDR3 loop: CATSERLAGAKDTQYF. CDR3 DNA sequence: TGTGCCACCAGTGAGAGACTAGCGGGAGCGAAAGATACGCAGTATTTT.

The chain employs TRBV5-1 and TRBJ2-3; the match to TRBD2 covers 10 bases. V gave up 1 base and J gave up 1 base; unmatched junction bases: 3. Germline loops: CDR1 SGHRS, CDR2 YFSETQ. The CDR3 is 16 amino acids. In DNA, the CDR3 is TGCGCCAGCAGCTTGCCTCTAGCGGGAGGCACAGATACGCAGTATTTT. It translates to CASSLPLAGGTDTQYF. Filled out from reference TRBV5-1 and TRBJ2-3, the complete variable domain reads KAGVTQTPRYLIKTRGQQVTLSCSPISGHRSVSWYQQTPGQGLQFLFEYFSETQRNKGNFPGRFSGRQFSNSRSEMNVSTLELGDSALYLCASSLPLAGGTDTQYFGPGTRLTVL.